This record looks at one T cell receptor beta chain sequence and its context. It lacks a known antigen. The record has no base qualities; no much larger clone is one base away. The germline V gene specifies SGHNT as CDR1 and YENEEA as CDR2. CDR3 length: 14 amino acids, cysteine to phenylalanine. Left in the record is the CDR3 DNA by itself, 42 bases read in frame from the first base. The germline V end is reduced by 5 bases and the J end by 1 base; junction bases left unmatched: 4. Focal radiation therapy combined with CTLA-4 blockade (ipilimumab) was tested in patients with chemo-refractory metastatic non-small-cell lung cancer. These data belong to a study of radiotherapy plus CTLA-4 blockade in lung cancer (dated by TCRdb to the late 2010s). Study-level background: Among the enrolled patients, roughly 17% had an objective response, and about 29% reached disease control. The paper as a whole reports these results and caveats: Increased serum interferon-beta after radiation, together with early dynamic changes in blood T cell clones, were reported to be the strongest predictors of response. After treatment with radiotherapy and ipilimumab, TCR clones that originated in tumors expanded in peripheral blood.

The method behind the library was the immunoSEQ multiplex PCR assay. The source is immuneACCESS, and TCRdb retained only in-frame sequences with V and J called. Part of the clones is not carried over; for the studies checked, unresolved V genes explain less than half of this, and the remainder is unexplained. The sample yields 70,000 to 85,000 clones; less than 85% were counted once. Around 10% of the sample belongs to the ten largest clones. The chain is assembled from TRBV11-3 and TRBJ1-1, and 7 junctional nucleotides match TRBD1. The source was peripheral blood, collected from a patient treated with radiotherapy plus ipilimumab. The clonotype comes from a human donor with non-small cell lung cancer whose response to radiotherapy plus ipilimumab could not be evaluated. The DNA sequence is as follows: TGTGCCAGCAGCCCCGGGACAGCGAACACTGAAGCTTTCTTT. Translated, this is CASSPGTANTEAFF.